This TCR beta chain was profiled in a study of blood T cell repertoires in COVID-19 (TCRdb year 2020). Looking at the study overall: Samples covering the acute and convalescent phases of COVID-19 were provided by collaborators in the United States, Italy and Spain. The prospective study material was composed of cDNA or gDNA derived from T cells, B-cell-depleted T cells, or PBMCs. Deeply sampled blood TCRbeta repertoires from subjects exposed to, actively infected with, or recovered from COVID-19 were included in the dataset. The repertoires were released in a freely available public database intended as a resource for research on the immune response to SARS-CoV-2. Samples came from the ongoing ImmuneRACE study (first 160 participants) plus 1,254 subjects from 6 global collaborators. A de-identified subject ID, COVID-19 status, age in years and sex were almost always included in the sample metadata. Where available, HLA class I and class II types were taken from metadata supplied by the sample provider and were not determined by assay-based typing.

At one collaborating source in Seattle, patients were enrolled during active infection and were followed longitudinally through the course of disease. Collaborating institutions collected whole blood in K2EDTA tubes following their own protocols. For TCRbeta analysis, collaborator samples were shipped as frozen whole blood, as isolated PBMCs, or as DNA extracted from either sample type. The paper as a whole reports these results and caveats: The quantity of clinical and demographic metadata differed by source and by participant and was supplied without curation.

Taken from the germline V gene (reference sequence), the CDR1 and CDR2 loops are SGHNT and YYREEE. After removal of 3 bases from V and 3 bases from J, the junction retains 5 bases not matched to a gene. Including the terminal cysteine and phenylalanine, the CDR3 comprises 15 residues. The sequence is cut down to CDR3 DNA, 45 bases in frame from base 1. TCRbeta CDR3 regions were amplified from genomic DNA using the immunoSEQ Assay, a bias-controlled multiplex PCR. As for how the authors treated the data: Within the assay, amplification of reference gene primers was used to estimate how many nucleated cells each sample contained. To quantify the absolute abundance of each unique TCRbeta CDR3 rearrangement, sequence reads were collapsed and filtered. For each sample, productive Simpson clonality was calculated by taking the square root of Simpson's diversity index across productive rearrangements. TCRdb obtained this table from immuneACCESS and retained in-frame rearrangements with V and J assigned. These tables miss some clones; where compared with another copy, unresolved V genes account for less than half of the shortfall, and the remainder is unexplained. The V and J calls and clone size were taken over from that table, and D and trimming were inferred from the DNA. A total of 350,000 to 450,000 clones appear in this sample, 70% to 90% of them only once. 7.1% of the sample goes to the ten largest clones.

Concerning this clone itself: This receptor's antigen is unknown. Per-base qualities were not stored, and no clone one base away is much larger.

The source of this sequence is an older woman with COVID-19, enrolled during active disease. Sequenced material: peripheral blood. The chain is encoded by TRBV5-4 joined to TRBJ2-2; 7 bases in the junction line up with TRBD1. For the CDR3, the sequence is CASSYRDRYTGELFF. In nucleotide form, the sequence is TGTGCCAGCAGCTACCGGGACAGATACACCGGGGAGCTGTTTTTT.